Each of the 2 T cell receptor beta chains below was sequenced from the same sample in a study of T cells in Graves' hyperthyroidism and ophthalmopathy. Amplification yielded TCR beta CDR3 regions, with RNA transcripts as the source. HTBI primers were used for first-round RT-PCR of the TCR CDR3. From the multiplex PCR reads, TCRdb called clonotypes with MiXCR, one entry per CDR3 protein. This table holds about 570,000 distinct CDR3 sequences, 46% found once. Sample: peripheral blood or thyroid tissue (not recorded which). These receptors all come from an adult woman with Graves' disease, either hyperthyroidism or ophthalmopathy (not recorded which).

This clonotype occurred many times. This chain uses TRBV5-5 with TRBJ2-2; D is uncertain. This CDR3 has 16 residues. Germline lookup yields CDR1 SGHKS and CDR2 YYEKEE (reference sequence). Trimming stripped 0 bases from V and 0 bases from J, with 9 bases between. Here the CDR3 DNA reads TGTGCCAGCAGCTTGGGGCCCGCCGCGAACACCGGGGAGCTGTTTTTT. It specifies CASSLGPAANTGELFF.

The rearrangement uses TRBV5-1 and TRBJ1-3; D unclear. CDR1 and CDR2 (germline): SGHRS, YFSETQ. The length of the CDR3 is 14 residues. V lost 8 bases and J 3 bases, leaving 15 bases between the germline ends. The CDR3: CASWEGAYGNTIYF. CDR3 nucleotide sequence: TGCGCCAGTTGGGAGGGAGCGTATGGAAACACCATATATTTT.